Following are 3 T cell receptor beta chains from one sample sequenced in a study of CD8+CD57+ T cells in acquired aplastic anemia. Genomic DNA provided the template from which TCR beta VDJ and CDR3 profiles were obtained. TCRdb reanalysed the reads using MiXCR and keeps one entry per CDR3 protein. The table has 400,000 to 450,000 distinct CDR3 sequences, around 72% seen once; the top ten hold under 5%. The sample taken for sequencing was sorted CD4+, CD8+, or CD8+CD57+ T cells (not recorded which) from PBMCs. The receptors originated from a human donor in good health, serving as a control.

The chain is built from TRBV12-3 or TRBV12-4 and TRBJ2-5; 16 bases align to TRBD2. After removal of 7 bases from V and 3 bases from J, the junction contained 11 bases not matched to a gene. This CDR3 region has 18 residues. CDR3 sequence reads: CASTNAGLAGGLEETQYF. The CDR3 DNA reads TGTGCCAGCACGAATGCGGGACTAGCGGGGGGGTTAGAAGAGACCCAGTACTTC.

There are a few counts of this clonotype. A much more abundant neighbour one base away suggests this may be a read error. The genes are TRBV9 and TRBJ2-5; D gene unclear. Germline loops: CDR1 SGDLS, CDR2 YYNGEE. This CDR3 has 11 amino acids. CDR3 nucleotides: TGTGCCAGCGGCGTAAGGGAGACCCAGTACTTC. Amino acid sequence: CASGVRETQYF.

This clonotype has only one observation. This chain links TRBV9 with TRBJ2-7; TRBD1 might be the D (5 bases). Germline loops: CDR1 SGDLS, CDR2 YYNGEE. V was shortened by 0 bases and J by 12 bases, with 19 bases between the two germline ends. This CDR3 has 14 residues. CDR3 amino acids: CASSVDRLNTEPYF. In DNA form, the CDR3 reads TGTGCCAGCAGCGTAGACAGGTTGAACACTGAACCGTACTTC.